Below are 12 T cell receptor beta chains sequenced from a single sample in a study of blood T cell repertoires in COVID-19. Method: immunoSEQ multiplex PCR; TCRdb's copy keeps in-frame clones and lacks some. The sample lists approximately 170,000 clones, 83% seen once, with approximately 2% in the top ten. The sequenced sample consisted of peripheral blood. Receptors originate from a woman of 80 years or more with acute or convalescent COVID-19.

CDR3 sequence (DNA): TGTGCCAGCAGCCTCAGGCAAAACACCGGGGAGCTGTTTTTT. Encoded protein: CASSLRQNTGELFF. The chain links TRBV11-2 to TRBJ2-2; D not resolved. CDR1 is SGHAT, CDR2 FQNNGV, per germline. Between the trimmed V and J ends, which lost 5 bases and 2 bases, there was a span of 9 bases. CDR3 length equals 14 residues.

CDR3 loop: CASSQERGAVGDTQYF. DNA for the CDR3: TGTGCCAGCAGCCAGGAGCGGGGGGCCGTTGGAGATACGCAGTATTTT. V is TRBV14 and J is TRBJ2-3, with 9 bases fitting TRBD2. The germline gives CDR1 SGHDN, CDR2 FVKESK. Trimming removed 3 bases from V and 5 bases from J; junction bases left unmatched: 9. The length of the CDR3 is 16 residues.

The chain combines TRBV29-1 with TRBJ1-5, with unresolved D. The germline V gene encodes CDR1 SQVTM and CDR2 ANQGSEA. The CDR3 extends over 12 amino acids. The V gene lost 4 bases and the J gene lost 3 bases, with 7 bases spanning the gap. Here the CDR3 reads CSVAGYNQPQHF. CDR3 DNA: TGCAGCGTTGCGGGGTACAATCAGCCCCAGCATTTT.

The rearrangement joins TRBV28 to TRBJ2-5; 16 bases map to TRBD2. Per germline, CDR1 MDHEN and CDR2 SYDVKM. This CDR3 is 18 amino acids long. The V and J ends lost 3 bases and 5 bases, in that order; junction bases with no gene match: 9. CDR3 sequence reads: CASSFFRGTSGGEETQYF. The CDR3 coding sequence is TGTGCCAGCAGTTTTTTCCGAGGGACTAGCGGGGGGGAGGAGACCCAGTACTTC.

The CDR3 DNA follows: TGTGCCAGCTCACCACCGGAGGGTATAGTATATGAGCAGTTCTTC. Protein sequence: CASSPPEGIVYEQFF. This sequence joins TRBV18 and TRBJ2-1; weak D call: TRBD2 (6 bases). Germline lookup yields CDR1 KGHSH and CDR2 LQKENI. Trimming took off 0 bases at V and 8 bases at J, with 14 bases between the two ends. This CDR3 is built from 15 residues. Full variable domain (outside the CDR3, taken from reference TRBV18 and TRBJ2-1): NAGVMQNPRHLVRRRGQEARLRCSPMKGHSHVYWYRQLPEEGLKFMVYLQKENIIDESGMPKERFSAEFPKEGPSILRIQQVVRGDSAAYFCASSPPEGIVYEQFFGPGTRLTVL.

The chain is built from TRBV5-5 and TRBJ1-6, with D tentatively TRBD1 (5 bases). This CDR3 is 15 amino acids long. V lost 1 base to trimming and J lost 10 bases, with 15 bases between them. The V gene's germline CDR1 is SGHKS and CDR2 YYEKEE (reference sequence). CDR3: CASSLWLGTGSPLHF. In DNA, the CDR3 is TGTGCCAGCAGCTTGTGGCTAGGGACTGGCTCACCCCTCCACTTT.

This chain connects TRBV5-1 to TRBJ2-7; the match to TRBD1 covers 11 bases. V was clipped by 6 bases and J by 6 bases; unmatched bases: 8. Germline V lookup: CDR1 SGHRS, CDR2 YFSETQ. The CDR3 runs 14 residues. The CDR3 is CASTTRTGGLEQYF. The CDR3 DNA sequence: TGCGCCAGCACCACAAGGACAGGGGGCCTCGAGCAGTACTTC.

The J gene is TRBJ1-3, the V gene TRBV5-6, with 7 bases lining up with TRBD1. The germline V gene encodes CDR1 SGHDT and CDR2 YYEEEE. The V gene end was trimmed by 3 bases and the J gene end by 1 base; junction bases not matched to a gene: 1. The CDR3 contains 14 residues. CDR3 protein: CASSSTGSGNTIYF. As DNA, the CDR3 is TGTGCCAGCAGCTCGACAGGGTCTGGAAACACCATATATTTT.

The CDR3 nucleotides read TGTGCCAGCAGCCCTCACACACCTAACTATGGCTACACCTTC. It translates to CASSPHTPNYGYTF. The chain has TRBV3-1 (or the pseudogene TRBV3-2) and TRBJ1-2; no clear D. Germline assignment: CDR1 LGHDT and CDR2 YNNKEL (reference sequence). V shed 4 bases and J shed 0 bases, with 9 bases lying between them. This CDR3 has 14 amino acids.

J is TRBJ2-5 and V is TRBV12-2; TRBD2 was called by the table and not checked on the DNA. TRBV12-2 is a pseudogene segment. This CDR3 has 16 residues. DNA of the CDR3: TGTGCAAGTCGCTTAGCGGACGGGAGGGCCCCAGAGACCCAGTACTTC. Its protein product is CASRLADGRAPETQYF.

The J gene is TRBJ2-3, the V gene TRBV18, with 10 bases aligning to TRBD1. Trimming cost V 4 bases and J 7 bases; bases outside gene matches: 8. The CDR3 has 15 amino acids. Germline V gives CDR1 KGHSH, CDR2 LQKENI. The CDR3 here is CASSQPGQGSYTQYF. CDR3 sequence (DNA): TGTGCCAGCTCACAGCCGGGACAGGGGTCTTATACGCAGTATTTT.

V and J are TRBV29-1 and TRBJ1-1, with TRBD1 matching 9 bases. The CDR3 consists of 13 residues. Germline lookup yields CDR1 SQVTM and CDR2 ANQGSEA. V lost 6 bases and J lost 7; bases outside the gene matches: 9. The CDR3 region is CSVNTGGAFEAFF. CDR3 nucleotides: TGCAGCGTGAATACAGGGGGCGCGTTTGAAGCTTTCTTT.